The clone carrying this TCR beta chain was detected many times. The antigen is unknown. Unique molecular identifiers were incorporated into the prepared TCRbeta library. TCRdb re-called the PCR reads through MiXCR, storing one row per CDR3 protein. The sample includes 98,000 or so distinct CDR3 sequences, about 6% of them seen just once. The data are from a study of T-cell reconstitution after alpha-beta-depleted transplantation in children. Whole-study findings and limits: About two months after transplant, alpha-beta T cells reportedly came from several hundred expanded graft clones. T-cell numbers and diversity one year post-transplant derived largely from freshly generated T cells.

Germline V gives CDR1 SEHNR, CDR2 FQNEAQ (reference sequence). The V end lost 4 bases, the J end lost 3 bases, and 7 bases lay between the germline ends. The CDR3 contains 12 residues. The input for sequencing was PBMCs, mostly from graft donor cells, taken 360 days after TCRalphabeta/CD19-depleted stem cell transplant. The V call is TRBV7-9, the J call TRBJ2-7; TRBD2 is a possible D gene (6 bases). The TCR sequence derives from a male patient aged 2-15 years who had a stem cell transplant for acute lymphoblastic leukemia, so the T cells may come from the graft donor. CDR3 sequence: CASSSGVYEQYF. CDR3 coding DNA: TGTGCCAGCAGCTCGGGGGTCTACGAGCAGTACTTC.